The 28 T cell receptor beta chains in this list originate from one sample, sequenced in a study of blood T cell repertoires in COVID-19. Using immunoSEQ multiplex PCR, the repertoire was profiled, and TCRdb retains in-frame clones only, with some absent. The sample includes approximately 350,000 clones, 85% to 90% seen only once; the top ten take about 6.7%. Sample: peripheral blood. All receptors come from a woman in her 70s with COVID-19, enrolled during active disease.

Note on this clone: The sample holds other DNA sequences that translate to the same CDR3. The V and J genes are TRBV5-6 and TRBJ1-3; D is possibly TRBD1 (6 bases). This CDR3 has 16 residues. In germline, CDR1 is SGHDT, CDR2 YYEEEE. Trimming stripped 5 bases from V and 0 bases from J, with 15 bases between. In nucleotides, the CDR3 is TGTGCCAGCAGTAGAGACAGGCTGCCCTCTGGAAACACCATATATTTT. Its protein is CASSRDRLPSGNTIYF.

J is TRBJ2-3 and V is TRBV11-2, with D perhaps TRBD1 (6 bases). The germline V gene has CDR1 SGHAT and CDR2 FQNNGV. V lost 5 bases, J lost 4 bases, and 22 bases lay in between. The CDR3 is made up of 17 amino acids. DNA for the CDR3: TGTGCCAGCAGCGGCCGCTGGGGGCTCTCGCAGGCAGATACGCAGTATTTT. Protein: CASSGRWGLSQADTQYF.

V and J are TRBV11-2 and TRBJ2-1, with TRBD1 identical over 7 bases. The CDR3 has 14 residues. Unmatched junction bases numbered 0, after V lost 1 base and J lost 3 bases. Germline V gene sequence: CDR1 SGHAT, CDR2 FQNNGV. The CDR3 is CASSLGDSYNEQFF. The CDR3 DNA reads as TGTGCCAGCAGCTTAGGGGACAGCTACAATGAGCAGTTCTTC. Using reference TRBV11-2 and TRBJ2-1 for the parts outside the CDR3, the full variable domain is EAGVAQSPRYKIIEKRQSVAFWCNPISGHATLYWYQQILGQGPKLLIQFQNNGVVDDSQLPKDRFSAERLKGVDSTLKIQPAKLEDSAVYLCASSLGDSYNEQFFGPGTRLTVL.

CDR3 sequence reads: CASSLATVQGGTEAFF. Here the CDR3 DNA reads TGTGCCAGCAGCTTAGCGACAGTTCAGGGCGGCACTGAAGCTTTCTTT. V is TRBV7-9 and J is TRBJ1-1; TRBD1 is a possible D gene (5 bases). V gave up 0 bases and J gave up 4 bases, with 15 bases separating them. Germline loops: CDR1 SEHNR, CDR2 FQNEAQ (reference sequence). This CDR3 has 16 residues.

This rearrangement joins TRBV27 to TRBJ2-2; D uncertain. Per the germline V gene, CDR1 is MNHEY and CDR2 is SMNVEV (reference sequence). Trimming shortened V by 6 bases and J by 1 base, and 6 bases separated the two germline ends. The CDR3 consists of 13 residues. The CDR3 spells CASRILNTGELFF. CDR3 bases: TGTGCCAGCAGAATCTTGAACACCGGGGAGCTGTTTTTT.

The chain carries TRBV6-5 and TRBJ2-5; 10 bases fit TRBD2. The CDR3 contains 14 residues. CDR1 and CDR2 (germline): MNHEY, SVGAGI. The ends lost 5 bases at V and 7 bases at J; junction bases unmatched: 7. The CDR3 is CASSRLAGGGTQYF. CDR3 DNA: TGTGCCAGCAGTAGATTAGCGGGGGGCGGGACCCAGTACTTC.

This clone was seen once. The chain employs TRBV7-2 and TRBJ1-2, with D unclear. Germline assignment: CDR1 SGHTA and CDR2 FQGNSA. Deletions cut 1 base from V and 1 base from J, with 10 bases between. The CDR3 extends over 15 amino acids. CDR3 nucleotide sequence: TGTGCCAGCAGCTTAGACAGCATAATTAACTATGGCTACACCTTC. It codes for CASSLDSIINYGYTF.

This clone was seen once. The CDR3 nucleotides read TGCGCCAGCAGCGAGGGAGCTAACTATGGCTACACCTTC. Translated, it gives CASSEGANYGYTF. The chain combines TRBV5-1 with TRBJ1-2; D is ambiguous. The germline V gene has CDR1 SGHRS and CDR2 YFSETQ. The CDR3 extends over 13 amino acids. V lost 4 bases to trimming and J lost 0 bases, with 7 bases between them. The full variable domain, completed using reference TRBV5-1 and TRBJ1-2, is KAGVTQTPRYLIKTRGQQVTLSCSPISGHRSVSWYQQTPGQGLQFLFEYFSETQRNKGNFPGRFSGRQFSNSRSEMNVSTLELGDSALYLCASSEGANYGYTFGSGTRLTVV.

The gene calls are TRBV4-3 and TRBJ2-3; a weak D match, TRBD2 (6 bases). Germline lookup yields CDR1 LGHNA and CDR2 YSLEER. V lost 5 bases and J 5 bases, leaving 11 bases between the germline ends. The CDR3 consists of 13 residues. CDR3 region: CASSSPSEDTQYF. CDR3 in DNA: TGCGCCAGCAGCTCACCTAGCGAAGATACGCAGTATTTT.

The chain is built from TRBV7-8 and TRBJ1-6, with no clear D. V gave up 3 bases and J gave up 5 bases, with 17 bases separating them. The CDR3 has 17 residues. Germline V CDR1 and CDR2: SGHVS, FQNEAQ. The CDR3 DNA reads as TGTGCCAGCAGCTTTCGCGGAACTAGCAGGCATAATTCACCCCTCCACTTT. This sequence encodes CASSFRGTSRHNSPLHF.

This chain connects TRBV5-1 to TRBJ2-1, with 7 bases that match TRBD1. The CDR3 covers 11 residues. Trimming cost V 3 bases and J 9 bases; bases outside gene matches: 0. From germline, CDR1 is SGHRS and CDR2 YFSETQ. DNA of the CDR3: TGCGCCAGCAGCTCAGGGGGTGAGCAGTTCTTC. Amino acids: CASSSGGEQFF. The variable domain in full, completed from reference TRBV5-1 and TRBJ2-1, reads KAGVTQTPRYLIKTRGQQVTLSCSPISGHRSVSWYQQTPGQGLQFLFEYFSETQRNKGNFPGRFSGRQFSNSRSEMNVSTLELGDSALYLCASSSGGEQFFGPGTRLTVL.

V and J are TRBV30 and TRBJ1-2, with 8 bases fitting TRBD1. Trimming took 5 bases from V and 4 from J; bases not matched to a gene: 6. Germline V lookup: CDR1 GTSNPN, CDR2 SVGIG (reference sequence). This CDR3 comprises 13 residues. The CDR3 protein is CAWGQGWGYGYTF. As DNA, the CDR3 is TGTGCCTGGGGACAGGGCTGGGGCTATGGCTACACCTTC.

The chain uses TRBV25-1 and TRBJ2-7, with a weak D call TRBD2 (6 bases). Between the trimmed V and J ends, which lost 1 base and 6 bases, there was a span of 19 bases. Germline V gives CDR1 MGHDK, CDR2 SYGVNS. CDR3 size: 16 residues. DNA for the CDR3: TGTGCCAGCAGTGAATTTGGGACTGGGGAGAAATCCGAGCAGTACTTC. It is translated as CASSEFGTGEKSEQYF.

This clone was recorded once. CDR3 DNA sequence: TGTGCCAGTGCCGGGACTAGCGTAGATACGCAGTATTTT. Translation gives CASAGTSVDTQYF. This rearrangement joins TRBV19 to TRBJ2-3; 10 bases are a match to TRBD2. The CDR3 contains 13 residues. Germline CDR1 reads LNHDA; CDR2 reads SQIVND (reference sequence). V lost 8 bases to trimming and J lost 5 bases; unmatched junction nucleotides: 4.

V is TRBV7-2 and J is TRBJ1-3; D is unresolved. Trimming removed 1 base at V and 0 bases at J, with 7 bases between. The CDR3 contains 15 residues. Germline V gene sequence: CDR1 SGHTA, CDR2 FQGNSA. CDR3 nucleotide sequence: TGTGCCAGCAGCTTAGAGGCAGGCTCTGGAAACACCATATATTTT. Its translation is CASSLEAGSGNTIYF.

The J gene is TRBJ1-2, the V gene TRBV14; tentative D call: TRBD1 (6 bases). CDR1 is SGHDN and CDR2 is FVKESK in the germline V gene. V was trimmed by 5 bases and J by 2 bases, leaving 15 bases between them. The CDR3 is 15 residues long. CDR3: CASSAVGRGNYGYTF. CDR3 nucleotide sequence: TGTGCCAGCAGCGCCGTCGGCAGGGGAAACTATGGCTACACCTTC.

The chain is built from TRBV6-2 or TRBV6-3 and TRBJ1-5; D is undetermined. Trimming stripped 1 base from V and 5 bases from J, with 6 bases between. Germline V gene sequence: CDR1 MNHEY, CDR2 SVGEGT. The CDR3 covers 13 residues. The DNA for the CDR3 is TGTGCCAGCAGTTACTTCGGGGATCAGCCCCAGCATTTT. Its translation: CASSYFGDQPQHF.

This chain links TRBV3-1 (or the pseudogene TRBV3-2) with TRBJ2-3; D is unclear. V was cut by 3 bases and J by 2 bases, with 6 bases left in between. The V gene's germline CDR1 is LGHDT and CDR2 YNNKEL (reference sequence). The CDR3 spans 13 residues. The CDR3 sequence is CASSHTATDTQYF. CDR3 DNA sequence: TGTGCCAGCAGCCATACAGCCACAGATACGCAGTATTTT.

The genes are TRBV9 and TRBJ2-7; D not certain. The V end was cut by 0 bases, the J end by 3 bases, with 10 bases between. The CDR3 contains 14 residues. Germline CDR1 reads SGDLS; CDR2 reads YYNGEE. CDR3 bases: TGTGCCAGCAGCGTAGGTGACACTCTCTACGAGCAGTACTTC. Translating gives CASSVGDTLYEQYF.

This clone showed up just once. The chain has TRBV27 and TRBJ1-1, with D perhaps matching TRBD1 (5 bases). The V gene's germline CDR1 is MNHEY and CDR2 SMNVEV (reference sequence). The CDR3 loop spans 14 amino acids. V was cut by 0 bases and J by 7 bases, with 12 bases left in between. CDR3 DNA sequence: TGTGCCAGCAGTTTATCGACCAGGGTGAATGAAGCTTTCTTT. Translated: CASSLSTRVNEAFF.

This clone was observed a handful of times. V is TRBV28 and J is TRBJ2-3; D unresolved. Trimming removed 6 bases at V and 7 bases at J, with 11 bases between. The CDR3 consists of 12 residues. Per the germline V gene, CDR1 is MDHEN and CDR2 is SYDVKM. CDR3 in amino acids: CASSPSEYTQYF. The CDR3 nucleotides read TGTGCCAGCAGCCCCTCCGAGTATACGCAGTATTTT.

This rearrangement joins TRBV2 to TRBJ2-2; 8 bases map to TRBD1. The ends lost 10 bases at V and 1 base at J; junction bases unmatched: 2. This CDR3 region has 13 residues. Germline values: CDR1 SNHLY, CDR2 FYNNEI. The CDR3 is CAKGQENTGELFF. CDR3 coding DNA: TGTGCCAAGGGACAGGAGAACACCGGGGAGCTGTTTTTT.

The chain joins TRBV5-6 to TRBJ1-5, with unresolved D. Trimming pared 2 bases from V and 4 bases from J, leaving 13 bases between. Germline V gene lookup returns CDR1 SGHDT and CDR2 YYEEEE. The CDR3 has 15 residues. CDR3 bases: TGTGCCAGCAGCTTAACGAGAGGATGGAATCAGCCCCAGCATTTT. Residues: CASSLTRGWNQPQHF.

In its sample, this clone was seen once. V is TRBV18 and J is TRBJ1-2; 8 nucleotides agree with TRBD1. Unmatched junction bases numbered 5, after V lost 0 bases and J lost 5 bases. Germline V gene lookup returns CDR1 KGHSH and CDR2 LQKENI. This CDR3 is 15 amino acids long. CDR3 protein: CASSPPPTGVYGYTF. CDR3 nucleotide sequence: TGTGCCAGCTCACCACCTCCGACAGGGGTTTATGGCTACACCTTC.

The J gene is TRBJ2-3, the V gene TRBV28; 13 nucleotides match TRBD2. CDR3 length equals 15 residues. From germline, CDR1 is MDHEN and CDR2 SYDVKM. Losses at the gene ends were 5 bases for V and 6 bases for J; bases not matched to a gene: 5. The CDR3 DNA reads TGTGCCAGCAGTGACCTACTAGCGGGGGGGGATACGCAGTATTTT. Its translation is CASSDLLAGGDTQYF. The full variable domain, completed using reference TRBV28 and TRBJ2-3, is DVKVTQSSRYLVKRTGEKVFLECVQDMDHENMFWYRQDPGLGLRLIYFSYDVKMKEKGDIPEGYSVSREKKERFSLILESASTNQTSMYLCASSDLLAGGDTQYFGPGTRLTVL.

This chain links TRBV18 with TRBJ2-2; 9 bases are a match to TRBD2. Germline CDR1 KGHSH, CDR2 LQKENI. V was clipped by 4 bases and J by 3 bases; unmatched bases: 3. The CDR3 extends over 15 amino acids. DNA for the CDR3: TGTGCCAGCTCACTAGCGGGGGTCTACACCGGGGAGCTGTTTTTT. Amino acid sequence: CASSLAGVYTGELFF.

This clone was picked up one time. The CDR3 DNA is TGTGCCAGCAGCTTGGGCGGGACAGGCCAGAACACTGAAGCTTTCTTT. It is translated as CASSLGGTGQNTEAFF. The chain carries TRBV5-4 and TRBJ1-1, with 8 nucleotides matching TRBD1. The CDR3 extends over 16 amino acids. The V gene end was trimmed by 0 bases and the J gene end by 1 base; junction bases not matched to a gene: 5. Looked up from germline, CDR1 is SGHNT and CDR2 is YYREEE (reference sequence).

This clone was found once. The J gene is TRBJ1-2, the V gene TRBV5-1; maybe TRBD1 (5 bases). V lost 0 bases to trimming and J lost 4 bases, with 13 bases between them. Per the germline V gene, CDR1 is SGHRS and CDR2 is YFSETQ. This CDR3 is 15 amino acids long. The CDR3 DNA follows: TGCGCCAGCAGCTTGGCGGCAGGGAAGCGCTATGGCTACACCTTC. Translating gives CASSLAAGKRYGYTF.